Below are 10 T cell receptor beta chains sequenced from a single sample in a study of technical replicates of blood from a few donors. Profiling relied on immunoSEQ multiplex PCR, and the TCRdb table lists in-frame clones only, not all of them. The data contain tens of thousands of clones, around 94% of them singletons. The sequencing input was T cells isolated from PBMCs. These receptors came from a human donor in good health.

The V gene is TRBV11-2, the J gene TRBJ2-7; 9 bases align to TRBD1. The CDR3 totals 15 residues. Germline CDR1 reads SGHAT; CDR2 reads FQNNGV. Trimming at V came to 7 bases and at J to 4 bases, leaving 11 bases not matched to a gene. CDR3 in DNA: TGTGCCAGCACGTTGGGGGGGACAGGGTCTTACGAGCAGTACTTC. It codes for CASTLGGTGSYEQYF.

J is TRBJ2-3 and V is TRBV11-2, with TRBD2 matching 11 bases. The V segment lost 1 base and the J segment 1 base; nucleotides outside the gene matches: 4. Germline CDR1 reads SGHAT; CDR2 reads FQNNGV. The CDR3 consists of 17 residues. The CDR3 protein is CASSLVLAGGGTDTQYF. In DNA form, the CDR3 reads TGTGCCAGCAGCTTAGTGCTAGCGGGAGGAGGCACAGATACGCAGTATTTT.

CDR3 DNA sequence: TGTGCCAGCAGCTTAGAGTGGCAGCGGGGGGGCCTCAAAAACATTCAGTACTTC. This translates into CASSLEWQRGGLKNIQYF. V usage is TRBV11-2 and J usage is TRBJ2-4; 10 nucleotides line up with TRBD2. Germline lookup yields CDR1 SGHAT and CDR2 FQNNGV. V gave up 0 bases and J gave up 3 bases; unmatched junction bases: 8. This CDR3 spans 18 amino acids.

The chain combines TRBV15 with TRBJ2-7; 8 bases fit TRBD2. With 0 bases clipped from V and 4 bases from J, the junction kept 11 bases outside the gene matches. CDR1 and CDR2 from the germline V gene are LNHNV and YYDKDF (reference sequence). CDR3 length: 17 residues. The CDR3 reads CATSRDMSGSRSYEQYF. Written as DNA, the CDR3 is TGTGCCACCAGCAGAGATATGAGCGGGAGTCGGTCGTACGAGCAGTACTTC.

This clone showed up just once. This rearrangement joins TRBV9 to TRBJ2-7, with 10 bases fitting TRBD2. Germline CDR1 SGDLS, CDR2 YYNGEE. J was trimmed by 6 bases and V by 3 bases; bases with no gene match: 6. There are 14 residues in the CDR3. The chain's CDR3 is CASSASGRAFEQYF. In DNA, the CDR3 is TGTGCCAGCAGCGCCAGCGGGAGGGCGTTCGAGCAGTACTTC.

V is TRBV5-1 and J is TRBJ2-3; 9 bases map to TRBD2. This CDR3 contains 17 residues. Trimming at V came to 2 bases and at J to 0 bases, leaving 7 bases not matched to a gene. Germline assignment: CDR1 SGHRS and CDR2 YFSETQ. The DNA of the CDR3 is TGCGCCAGCAGCTTTAGGTCCCTAGCGGGGAGCACAGATACGCAGTATTTT. Encoded protein: CASSFRSLAGSTDTQYF.

The V and J genes are TRBV4-1 and TRBJ1-1; D unclear. This CDR3 has 14 amino acids. Trimming removed 4 bases from V and 2 bases from J, with 11 bases in between. Germline V gives CDR1 MGHRA, CDR2 YSYEKL. CDR3 in amino acids: CASSPPRANTEAFF. The CDR3 DNA reads as TGCGCCAGCAGCCCCCCCCGAGCAAACACTGAAGCTTTCTTT.

A single count supports this clone. This chain joins TRBV6-1 and TRBJ2-5; TRBD1 aligns across 8 bases. J was trimmed by 3 bases and V by 2 bases; bases with no gene match: 8. The CDR3 spans 16 residues. Germline CDR1 reads MNHNS; CDR2 reads SASEGT. The CDR3 coding sequence is TGTGCCAGCAGTGAAATTCAGGGGGCGCCCGAAGAGACCCAGTACTTC. Translating gives CASSEIQGAPEETQYF.

The CDR3 DNA follows: TGTGCCAGCAGCTTGGGCTCGGGACTATCGAGGGAAAAACTGTTTTTT. Translation gives CASSLGSGLSREKLFF. V usage is TRBV5-6 and J usage is TRBJ1-4, with D possibly being TRBD1 (5 bases). Trimming removed 0 bases at V and 8 bases at J, with 17 bases between. The CDR3 runs 16 residues. Germline V gives CDR1 SGHDT, CDR2 YYEEEE.

The chain is built from TRBV19 and TRBJ1-2; 10 bases fit TRBD1. CDR1 and CDR2 (germline): LNHDA, SQIVND (reference sequence). The trim removed 6 bases at V and 2 bases at J, leaving 6 bases unmatched. The CDR3 totals 15 residues. The CDR3 is CASRIGQGVNYGYTF. The CDR3 DNA reads TGTGCCAGTAGAATTGGACAGGGGGTGAACTATGGCTACACCTTC.